This T cell receptor beta chain is drawn from a study of control samples from healthy donors and cancer patients. Trimming took 0 bases from V and 3 from J, leaving 9 bases between them. CDR1 and CDR2 from the germline V gene are MGHRA and YSYEKL. The CDR3 is 15 amino acids. Some clones are missing from TCRdb's copy, which holds only in-frame ones; the method was immunoSEQ multiplex PCR. The profile shows over 150,000 clones, approximately 92% of them singletons. Material: blood. The sequence was obtained from a woman aged 40 to 55 in good health. The chain has TRBV4-1 and TRBJ1-3; D is uncertain. The CDR3 sequence is CASSQEHQLGNTIYF. The CDR3 nucleotides read TGCGCCAGCAGCCAAGAACACCAACTTGGAAACACCATATATTTT.